This TCR beta chain was retrieved from a study of T-cell reconstitution after alpha-beta-depleted transplantation in children. Preparation of the TCRbeta library was carried out with unique molecular identifiers. TCRdb itself ran the PCR reads through MiXCR, one entry per CDR3 protein. Of about 50,000 distinct CDR3 sequences listed, more than 5% are singletons. Study-wide results and caveats: It was newly produced T cells that mostly accounted for T-cell counts and diversity one year after transplant.

This clonotype was seen many times. What it recognizes is unknown. V was shortened by 4 bases and J by 0 bases, with 7 bases between the two germline ends. The CDR3 is 13 residues long. In germline, CDR1 is MNHEY, CDR2 SVGAGI. The sequence derives from a female patient between 2 and 10 years old who had a stem cell transplant for aplastic anemia, so the T cells may come from the graft donor. This chain uses TRBV6-5 with TRBJ2-7; D uncertain. The sequenced sample was PBMCs, mostly from graft donor cells, obtained 60 days after TCRalphabeta/CD19-depleted stem cell transplant. The CDR3 region has the DNA TGTGCCAGCAGTTTAACGAGCTCCTACGAGCAGTACTTC. Translated: CASSLTSSYEQYF.